This T cell receptor beta chain was recorded in a study of T cell responses to AZD1222 COVID-19 vaccine. Here immunoSEQ multiplex PCR was the method, and the copy in TCRdb shows in-frame clones only, minus some. Of 100,000 to 150,000 clones listed, over 75% are singletons. Comment on this clone: Its antigen remains unidentified.

V lost 8 bases and J 1 base, leaving 11 bases between the germline ends. The CDR3 runs to 13 residues. The germline V gene encodes CDR1 SGHTA and CDR2 FQGNSA. Study-level points and caveats: Donors, mostly white British, included more females; clonal diversity was possibly underestimated. The study sampled repertoires only after the peak T cell response. A reported finding is that nearly half of spike-specific TCRs target unmutated variant regions. Distributed over spike, vaccine-associated CD4 TCRs predominated at 160-218 and 743-854.

V gene TRBV7-2 combines with J gene TRBJ1-1; the D is unclear. This sequence originates from an adult who received the MenACWY meningococcal vaccine as a control. Here the sequenced sample was peripheral blood, taken 28 days after the second dose of the MenACWY control vaccine. DNA for the CDR3: TGTGCCAGCCGCCGCCCGGGGAACACTGAAGCTTTCTTT. Translating it yields CASRRPGNTEAFF.